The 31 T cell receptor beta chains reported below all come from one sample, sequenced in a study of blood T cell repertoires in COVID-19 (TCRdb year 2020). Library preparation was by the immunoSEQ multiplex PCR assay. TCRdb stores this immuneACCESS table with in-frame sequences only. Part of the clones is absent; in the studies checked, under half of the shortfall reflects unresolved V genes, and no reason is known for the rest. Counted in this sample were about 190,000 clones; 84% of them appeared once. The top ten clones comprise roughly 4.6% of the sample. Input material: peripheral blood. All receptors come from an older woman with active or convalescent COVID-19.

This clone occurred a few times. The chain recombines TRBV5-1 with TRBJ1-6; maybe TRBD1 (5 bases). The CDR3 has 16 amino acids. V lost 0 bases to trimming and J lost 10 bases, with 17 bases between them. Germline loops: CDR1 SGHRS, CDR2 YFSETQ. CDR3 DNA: TGCGCCAGCAGCTTGGGCCCTCAAACCCAGGGATCACCCCTCCACTTT. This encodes CASSLGPQTQGSPLHF.

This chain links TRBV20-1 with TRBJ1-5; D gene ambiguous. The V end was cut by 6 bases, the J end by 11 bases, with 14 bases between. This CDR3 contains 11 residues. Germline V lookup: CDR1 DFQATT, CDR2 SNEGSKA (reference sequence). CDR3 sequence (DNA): TGCAGTGCCCCCTACGGCGGGGCCCAGCATTTT. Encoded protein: CSAPYGGAQHF.

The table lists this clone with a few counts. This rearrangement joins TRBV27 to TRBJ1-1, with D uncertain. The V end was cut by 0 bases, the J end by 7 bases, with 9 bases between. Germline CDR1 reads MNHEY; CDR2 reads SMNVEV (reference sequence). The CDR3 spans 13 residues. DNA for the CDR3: TGTGCCAGCAGTTTATCGGCGGGCAGTGAAGCTTTCTTT. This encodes CASSLSAGSEAFF.

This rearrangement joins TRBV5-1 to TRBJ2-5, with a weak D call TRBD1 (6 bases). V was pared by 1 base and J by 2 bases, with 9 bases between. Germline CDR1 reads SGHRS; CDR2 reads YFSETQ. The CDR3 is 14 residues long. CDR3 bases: TGCGCCAGCAGCTTGATGGGACAACAAGAGACCCAGTACTTC. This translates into CASSLMGQQETQYF.

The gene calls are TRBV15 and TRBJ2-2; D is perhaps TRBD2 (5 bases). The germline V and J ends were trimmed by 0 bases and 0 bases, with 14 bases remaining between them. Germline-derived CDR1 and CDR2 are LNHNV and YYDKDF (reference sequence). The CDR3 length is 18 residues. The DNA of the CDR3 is TGTGCCACCAGCAGAGACATCACAACTAGTTCGAACACCGGGGAGCTGTTTTTT. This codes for CATSRDITTSSNTGELFF.

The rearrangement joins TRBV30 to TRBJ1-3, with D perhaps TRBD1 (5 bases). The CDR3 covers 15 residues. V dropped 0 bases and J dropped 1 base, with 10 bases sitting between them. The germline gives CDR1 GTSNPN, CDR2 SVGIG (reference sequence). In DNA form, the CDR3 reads TGTGCCTGGAGTGTCGGACAAATGTCTGGAAACACCATATATTTT. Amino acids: CAWSVGQMSGNTIYF.

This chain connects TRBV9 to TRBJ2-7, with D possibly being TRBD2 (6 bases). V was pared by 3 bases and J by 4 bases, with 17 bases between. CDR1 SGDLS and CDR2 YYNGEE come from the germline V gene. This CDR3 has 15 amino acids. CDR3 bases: TGTGCCAGCAGCGAATCTTGGGGGGTTCTGTACGAGCAGTACTTC. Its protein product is CASSESWGVLYEQYF. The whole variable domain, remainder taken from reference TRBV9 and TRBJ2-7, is DSGVTQTPKHLITATGQRVTLRCSPRSGDLSVYWYQQSLDQGLQFLIQYYNGEERAKGNILERFSAQQFPDLHSELNLSSLELGDSALYFCASSESWGVLYEQYFGPGTRLTVT.

DNA of the CDR3: TGTGCCAGCAGCTCCCTGTGGACAGGGGCTGTCCGAGAGACCCAGTACTTC. Translation: CASSSLWTGAVRETQYF. The rearrangement uses TRBV7-9 and TRBJ2-5; 9 bases line up with TRBD1. The CDR3 spans 17 residues. The V segment lost 4 bases and the J segment 4 bases; nucleotides outside the gene matches: 13. Germline V gene data show CDR1 as SEHNR and CDR2 as FQNEAQ (reference sequence). The full variable domain, rest sourced from reference TRBV7-9 and TRBJ2-5, is DTGVSQNPRHKITKRGQNVTFRCDPISEHNRLYWYRQTLGQGPEFLTYFQNEAQLEKSRLLSDRFSAERPKGSFSTLEIQRTEQGDSAMYLCASSSLWTGAVRETQYFGPGTRLLVL.

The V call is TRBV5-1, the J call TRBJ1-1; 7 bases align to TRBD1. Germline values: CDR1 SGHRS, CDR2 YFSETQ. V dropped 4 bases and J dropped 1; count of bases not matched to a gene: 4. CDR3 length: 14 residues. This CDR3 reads CASSRGQGNTEAFF. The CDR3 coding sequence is TGCGCCAGCAGCAGGGGGCAGGGGAACACTGAAGCTTTCTTT.

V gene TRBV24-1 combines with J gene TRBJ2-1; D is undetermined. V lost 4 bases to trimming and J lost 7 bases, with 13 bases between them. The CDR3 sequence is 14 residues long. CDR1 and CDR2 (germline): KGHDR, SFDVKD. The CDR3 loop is CATSDTPPRNEQFF. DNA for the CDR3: TGTGCCACCAGTGACACTCCCCCTCGGAATGAGCAGTTCTTC.

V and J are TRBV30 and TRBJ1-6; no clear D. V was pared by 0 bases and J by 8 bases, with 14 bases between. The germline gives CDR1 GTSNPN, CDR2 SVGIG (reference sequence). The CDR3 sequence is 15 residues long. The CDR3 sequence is CAWSVRVTDDSPLHF. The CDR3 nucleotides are TGTGCCTGGAGTGTACGGGTAACGGATGATTCACCCCTCCACTTT.

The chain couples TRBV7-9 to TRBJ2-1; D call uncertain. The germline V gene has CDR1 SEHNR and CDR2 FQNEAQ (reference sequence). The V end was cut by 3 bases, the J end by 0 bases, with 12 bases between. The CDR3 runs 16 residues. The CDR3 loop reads CASSFNQLSSYNEQFF. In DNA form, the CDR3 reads TGTGCCAGCAGCTTTAATCAGTTAAGCTCCTACAATGAGCAGTTCTTC.

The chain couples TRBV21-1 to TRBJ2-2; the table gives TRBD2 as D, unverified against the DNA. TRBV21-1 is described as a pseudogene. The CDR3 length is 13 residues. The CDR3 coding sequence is TGTGCCAGCAGCAAAGAGGAGACCGGGGAGCTGTTTTTT. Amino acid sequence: CASSKEETGELFF.

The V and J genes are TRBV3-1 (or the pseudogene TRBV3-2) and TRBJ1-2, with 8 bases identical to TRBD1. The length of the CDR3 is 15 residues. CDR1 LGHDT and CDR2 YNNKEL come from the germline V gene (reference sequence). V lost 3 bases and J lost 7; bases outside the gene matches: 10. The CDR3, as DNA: TGTGCCAGCAGCCACTTGGCACAGGGGGTAAGTGGCTACACCTTC. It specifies CASSHLAQGVSGYTF.

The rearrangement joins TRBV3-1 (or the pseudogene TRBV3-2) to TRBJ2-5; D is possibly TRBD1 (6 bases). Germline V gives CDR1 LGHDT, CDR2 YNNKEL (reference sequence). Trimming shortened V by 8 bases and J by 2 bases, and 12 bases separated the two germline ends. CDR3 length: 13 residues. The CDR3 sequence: CASRVQGQETQYF. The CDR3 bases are TGTGCCAGCCGAGTACAGGGACAAGAGACCCAGTACTTC.

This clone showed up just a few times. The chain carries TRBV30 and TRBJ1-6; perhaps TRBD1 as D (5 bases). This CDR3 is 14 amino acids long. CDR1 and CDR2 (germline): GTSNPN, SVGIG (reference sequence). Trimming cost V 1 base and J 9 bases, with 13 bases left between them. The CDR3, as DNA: TGTGCCTGGAGTGCTGGGGGAGGAGGTTCACCCCTCCACTTT. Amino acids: CAWSAGGGGSPLHF.

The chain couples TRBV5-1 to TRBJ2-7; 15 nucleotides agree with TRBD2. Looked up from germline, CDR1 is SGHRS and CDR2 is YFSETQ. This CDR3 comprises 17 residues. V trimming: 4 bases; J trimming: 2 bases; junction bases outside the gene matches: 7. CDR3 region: CASSLGLAGGVAYEQYF. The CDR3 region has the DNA TGCGCCAGCAGCCTGGGACTAGCGGGAGGAGTAGCCTACGAGCAGTACTTC. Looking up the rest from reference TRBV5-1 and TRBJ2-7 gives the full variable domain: KAGVTQTPRYLIKTRGQQVTLSCSPISGHRSVSWYQQTPGQGLQFLFEYFSETQRNKGNFPGRFSGRQFSNSRSEMNVSTLELGDSALYLCASSLGLAGGVAYEQYFGPGTRLTVT.

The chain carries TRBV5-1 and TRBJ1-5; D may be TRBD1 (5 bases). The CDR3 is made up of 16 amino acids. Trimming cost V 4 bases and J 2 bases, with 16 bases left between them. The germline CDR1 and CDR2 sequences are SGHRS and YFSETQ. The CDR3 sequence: CASSPDGGTGNQPQHF. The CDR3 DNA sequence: TGCGCCAGCAGCCCCGATGGGGGGACGGGCAATCAGCCCCAGCATTTT.

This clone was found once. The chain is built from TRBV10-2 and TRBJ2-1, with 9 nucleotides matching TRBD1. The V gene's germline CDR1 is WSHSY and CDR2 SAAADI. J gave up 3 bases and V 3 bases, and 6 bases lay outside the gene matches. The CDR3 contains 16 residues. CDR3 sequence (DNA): TGCGCCAGCAGTGACTCGGGACAGGGATTCTACAATGAGCAGTTCTTC. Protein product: CASSDSGQGFYNEQFF.

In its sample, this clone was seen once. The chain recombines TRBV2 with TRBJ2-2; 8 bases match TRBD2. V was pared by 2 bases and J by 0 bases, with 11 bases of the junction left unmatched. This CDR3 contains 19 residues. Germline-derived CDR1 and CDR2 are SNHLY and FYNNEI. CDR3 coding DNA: TGTGCCAGCAGTGAACGGCCCCTAGCGGGTATTACGAACACCGGGGAGCTGTTTTTT. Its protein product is CASSERPLAGITNTGELFF.

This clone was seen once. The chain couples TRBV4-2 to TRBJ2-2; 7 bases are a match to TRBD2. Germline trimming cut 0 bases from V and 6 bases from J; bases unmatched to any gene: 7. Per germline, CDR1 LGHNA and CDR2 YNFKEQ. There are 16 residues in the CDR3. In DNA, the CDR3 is TGTGCCAGCAGCCAAGAACGCGGGAGATCACCCGGGGAGCTGTTTTTT. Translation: CASSQERGRSPGELFF.

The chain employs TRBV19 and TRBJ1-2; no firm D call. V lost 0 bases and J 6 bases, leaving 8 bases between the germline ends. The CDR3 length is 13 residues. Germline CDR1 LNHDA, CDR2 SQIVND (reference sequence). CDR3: CASSIDRYDGYTF. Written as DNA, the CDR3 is TGTGCCAGTAGTATAGACAGATACGATGGCTACACCTTC.

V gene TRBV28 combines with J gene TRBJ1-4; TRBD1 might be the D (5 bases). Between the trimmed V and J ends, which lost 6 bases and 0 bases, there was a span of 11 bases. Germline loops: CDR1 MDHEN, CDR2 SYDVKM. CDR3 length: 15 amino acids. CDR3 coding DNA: TGTGCCAGCAGGAAAATGACAGCAACTAATGAAAAACTGTTTTTT. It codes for CASRKMTATNEKLFF.

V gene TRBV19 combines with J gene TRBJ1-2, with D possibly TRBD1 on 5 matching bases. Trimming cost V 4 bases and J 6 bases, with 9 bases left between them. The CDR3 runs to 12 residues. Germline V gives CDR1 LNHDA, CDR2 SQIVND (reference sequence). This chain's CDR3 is CASSNRFHGYTF. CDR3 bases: TGTGCCAGTAGTAACAGGTTCCATGGCTACACCTTC. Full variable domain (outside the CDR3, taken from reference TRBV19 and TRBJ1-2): DGGITQSPKYLFRKEGQNVTLSCEQNLNHDAMYWYRQDPGQGLRLIYYSQIVNDFQKGDIAEGYSVSREKKESFPLTVTSAQKNPTAFYLCASSNRFHGYTFGSGTRLTVV.

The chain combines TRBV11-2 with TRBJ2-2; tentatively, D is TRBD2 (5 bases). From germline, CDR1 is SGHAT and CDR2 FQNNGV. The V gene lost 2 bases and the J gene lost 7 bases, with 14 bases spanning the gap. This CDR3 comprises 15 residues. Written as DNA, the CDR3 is TGTGCCAGCAGCTTAATGTCACTAGTTCTCGGGGAGCTGTTTTTT. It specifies CASSLMSLVLGELFF.

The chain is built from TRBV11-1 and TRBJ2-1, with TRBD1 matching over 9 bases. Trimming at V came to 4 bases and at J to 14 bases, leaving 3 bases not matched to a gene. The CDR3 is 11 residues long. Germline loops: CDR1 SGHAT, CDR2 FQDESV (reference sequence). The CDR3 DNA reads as TGTGCCAGCAGCTCGACAGGGGGGGAGTTCTTC. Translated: CASSSTGGEFF.

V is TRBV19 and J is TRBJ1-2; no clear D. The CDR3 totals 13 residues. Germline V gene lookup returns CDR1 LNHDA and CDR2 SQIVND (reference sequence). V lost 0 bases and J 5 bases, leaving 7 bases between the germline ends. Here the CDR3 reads CASSIDLQYGYTF. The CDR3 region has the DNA TGTGCCAGTAGTATAGATCTACAGTATGGCTACACCTTC.

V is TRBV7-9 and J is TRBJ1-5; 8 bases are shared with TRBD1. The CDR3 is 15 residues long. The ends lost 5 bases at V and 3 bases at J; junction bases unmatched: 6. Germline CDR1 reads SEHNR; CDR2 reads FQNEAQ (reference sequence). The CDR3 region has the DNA TGTGCCAGCAGCGAAGGGGGACAGGTCAATCAGCCCCAGCATTTT. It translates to CASSEGGQVNQPQHF.

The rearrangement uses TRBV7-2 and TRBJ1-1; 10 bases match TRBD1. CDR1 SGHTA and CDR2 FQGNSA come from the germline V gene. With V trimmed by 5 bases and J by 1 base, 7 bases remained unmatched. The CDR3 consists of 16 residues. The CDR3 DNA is TGTGCCAGCAGCCGCCGGGACAGGGGAAGGAACACTGAAGCTTTCTTT. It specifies CASSRRDRGRNTEAFF.

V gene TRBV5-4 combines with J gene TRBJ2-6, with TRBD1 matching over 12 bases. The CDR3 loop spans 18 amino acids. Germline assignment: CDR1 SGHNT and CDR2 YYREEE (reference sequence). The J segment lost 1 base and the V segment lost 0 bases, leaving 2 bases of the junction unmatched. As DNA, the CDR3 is TGTGCCAGCAGCTTGGGGGGACAGGGGGCTTCTGGGGCCAACGTCCTGACTTTC. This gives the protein CASSLGGQGASGANVLTF.

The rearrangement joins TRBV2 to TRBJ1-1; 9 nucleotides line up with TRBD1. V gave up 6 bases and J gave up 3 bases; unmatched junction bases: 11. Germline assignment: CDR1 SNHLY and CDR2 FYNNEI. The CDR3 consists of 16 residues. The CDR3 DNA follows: TGTGCCAGCAGAGTAGACAGGGGGTACGGCGACACTGAAGCTTTCTTT. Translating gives CASRVDRGYGDTEAFF.